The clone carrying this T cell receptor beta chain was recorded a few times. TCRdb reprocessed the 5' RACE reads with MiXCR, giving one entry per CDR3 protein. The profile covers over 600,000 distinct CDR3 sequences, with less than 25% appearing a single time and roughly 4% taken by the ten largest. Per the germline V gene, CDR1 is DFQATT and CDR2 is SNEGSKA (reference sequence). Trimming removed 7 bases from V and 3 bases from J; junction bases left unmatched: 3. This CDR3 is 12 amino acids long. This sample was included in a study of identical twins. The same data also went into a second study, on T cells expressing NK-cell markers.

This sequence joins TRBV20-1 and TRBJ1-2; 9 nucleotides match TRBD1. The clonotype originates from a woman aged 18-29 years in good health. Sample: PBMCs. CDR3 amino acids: CSGNRGHYGYTF. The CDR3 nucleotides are TGCAGTGGTAACAGGGGGCACTATGGCTACACCTTC.